This T cell receptor beta chain is from a study of T cell responses to AZD1222 COVID-19 vaccine (dated by TCRdb to the early 2020s). At the level of the whole study: Because spike-specific TCR depth and breadth did not differ between the two schedules, AZD1222 recipients who got a second dose at roughly 4 weeks were pooled with those who got a second dose at roughly 12 weeks. A total of around 240 trial participants underwent TCR sequencing, of whom nearly 210 had received two doses of AZD1222 and 26 had received two doses of the MenACWY control vaccine. Trial participants were enrolled into age subgroups of 18-55, 56-69 and 70-plus years, which contained about 160, 30 and 59 TCR-sequenced participants, respectively. Here is what the overall study found, with its caveats: After two AZD1222 doses, spike-specific TCR breadth and depth were significantly higher than at day 0 and than in MenACWY recipients. Because no day 14 peak-response samples were available, repertoires were characterized only after the peak T cell response. CD4 TCRs associated with the vaccine covered the entire spike protein, and the dominant responses were in regions 160-218 and 743-854. Participants were mostly white British and included more females than males, and it was suggested by the authors that clonal diversity may have been underestimated. The 56-69-year group was small, and its depth increase did not reach significance, likely because of low power. Nearly half of unique spike-specific TCRs reportedly recognized epitopes outside regions mutated in the B.1.351 and B.1.1.7 variants. Conclusions about previously exposed vaccinees are limited, since just five or six AZD1222 recipients were seropositive for SARS-CoV-2 at baseline.

With respect to this clone: It has no known antigen specificity. Qualities for individual bases were not recorded, and no much larger clone is one base off.

From the cysteine through the phenylalanine, the CDR3 covers 17 amino acids. This entry keeps only the CDR3 DNA: 51 bases, framed from base 1. V lost 4 bases and J lost 1 base; the stretch between them is 16 bases long. CDR1 and CDR2 were assigned from the germline V gene as MDHEN and SYDVKM. According to the study, the label for this sample's time point signals: baseline before first vaccination. Vaccinee samples came from UK trials COV001 and COV002, including a single-blind randomized controlled phase 2/3 trial of AZD1222 (ChAdOx1 nCoV-19) in healthy adults. Trial participant PBMC samples were collected at day 0 and day 28 after the second dose for TCRbeta chain sequencing. The CDR3 regions of human TCRbeta chains were analyzed by immunosequencing. Regarding the original processing steps: TCRs in the repertoires were compared against a reference library of SARS-CoV-2-specific TCRs that had been generated with the MIRA antigen-specificity platform. Breadth was defined as the fraction of unique TCRs that were SARS-CoV-2-associated. Depth was defined as the fraction of total T cells that were SARS-CoV-2-associated. Using the MIRA data, each spike-specific TCR was mapped to the spike region that the TCR reacts to and placed in a CD4 or CD8 class. Log10-transformed breadth and depth values were compared by one-way ANOVA with Sidak's multiple comparisons tests. TCRdb provides this immuneACCESS table in a form limited to in-frame rearrangements. Some clones are lacking; in checked studies, under half of them reflect an unresolved V gene, and why the rest are absent is not known. V and J calls and clone size follow that table, whereas D and trimming were derived from the DNA. A total of 120,000 or so clones appear in this sample, around 93% of them only once. The ten largest clones represent 1.1% of the sample.

The sequence derives from an adult in good health. The specimen was peripheral blood, collected on day 0 of AZD1222 vaccination. The chain uses TRBV28 and TRBJ1-4, with the D gene not confidently named. For the CDR3, the sequence is CASSSVNIRLTNEKLFF. The nucleotide sequence is TGTGCCAGCAGTTCTGTGAATATACGGTTAACTAATGAAAAACTGTTTTTT.